A selection of T cell receptor beta chains follows, all from one sample in a study of blood T cell repertoires in COVID-19. Profiling relied on immunoSEQ multiplex PCR, and the TCRdb table lists in-frame clones only, not all of them. The repertoire has about 160,000 clones, around 86% of them found once; the top ten carry less than 0.7%. Material: peripheral blood. Source of these receptors: a man aged 55 to 70 with COVID-19, enrolled during active disease. The CDR3 runs from the conserved cysteine through the conserved F or W. A D gene is named only where the DNA matches it firmly. Some rows have no size entry. The others give once, few or many, or a class for an expanded clone.

v_call,clone_size,d_call,j_call,cdr3_aa,cdr3_nt
TRBV7-9,-,TRBD1,TRBJ1-2,CASSSPGTGVHLNYGYTF,TGTGCCAGCAGCTCTCCGGGGACAGGGGTCCATCTAAACTATGGCTACACCTTC
TRBV5-1,-,-,TRBJ1-2,CASSWGRGIDYGYTF,TGCGCCAGCAGCTGGGGTAGAGGGATTGACTATGGCTACACCTTC
TRBV4-3,-,-,TRBJ1-2,CASSQDRGNGGYTF,TGCGCCAGCAGCCAAGATCGGGGGAACGGCGGCTACACCTTC
TRBV19,-,-,TRBJ1-1,CASNIRGFATEAFF,TGTGCCAGTAATATTAGAGGGTTCGCGACTGAAGCTTTCTTT
TRBV6-5,-,-,TRBJ1-1,CASSYSRVTNTEAFF,TGTGCCAGCAGTTACTCACGGGTGACGAACACTGAAGCTTTCTTT
TRBV7-2,-,-,TRBJ2-1,CASSFRPGGSYNEQFF,TGTGCCAGCAGCTTCAGACCAGGAGGCTCCTACAATGAGCAGTTCTTC
TRBV6-5,-,TRBD1,TRBJ2-5,CASSTRTGQETQYF,TGTGCCAGCAGTACCCGGACAGGGCAAGAGACCCAGTACTTC
TRBV6-5,-,TRBD1,TRBJ1-1,CASFAPDRMNTEAFF,TGTGCCAGCTTCGCTCCGGACAGGATGAACACTGAAGCTTTCTTT
TRBV27,-,TRBD1,TRBJ1-1,CASSLSQYRGGGTEAFF,TGTGCCAGCAGTTTATCCCAATACAGGGGGGGCGGCACTGAAGCTTTCTTT
TRBV7-2,-,-,TRBJ1-2,CASSPTGGPYGYTF,TGTGCCAGCAGCCCGACGGGGGGACCCTATGGCTACACCTTC
TRBV19,-,TRBD2,TRBJ2-3,CASSQTSGSTDTQYF,TGTGCCAGTAGTCAGACTAGCGGGAGCACAGATACGCAGTATTTT
TRBV4-3,-,TRBD1,TRBJ1-2,CASSQAAGGVYGYTF,TGCGCCAGCAGCCAAGCAGCAGGGGGAGTGTATGGCTACACCTTC
TRBV27,-,TRBD1,TRBJ1-6,CASSFWAQGGSPLHF,TGTGCCAGCAGTTTTTGGGCGCAGGGGGGCTCACCCCTCCACTTT
TRBV5-1,-,TRBD1,TRBJ2-3,CASSLAGPGQGDTQYF,TGCGCCAGCAGCTTGGCAGGACCGGGACAGGGAGATACGCAGTATTTT
TRBV7-9,few,TRBD2,TRBJ2-7,CASSSGGLWEQYF,TGTGCCAGCAGCTCGGGGGGGCTGTGGGAGCAGTACTTC
TRBV4-3,-,-,TRBJ1-4,CASSQDLQTNKKLFF,TGCGCCAGCAGCCAAGATTTACAGACTAATAAAAAACTGTTTTTT
TRBV19,-,-,TRBJ1-4,CASSGRGSNEKLFF,TGTGCCAGTAGTGGGAGGGGCTCTAATGAAAAACTGTTTTTT
TRBV6-4,-,-,TRBJ1-1,CASSDSSGHTEAFF,TGTGCCAGCAGTGACTCGTCCGGTCACACTGAAGCTTTCTTT
TRBV5-6,-,-,TRBJ1-6,CASSEGRPGAPLHF,TGTGCCAGCAGCGAGGGCCGTCCGGGGGCACCCCTCCACTTT
TRBV7-3,once,-,TRBJ1-6,CASSRTRESPLHF,TGTGCCAGCAGCCGAACCCGTGAGTCACCCCTCCACTTT
TRBV6-4,once,TRBD1,TRBJ2-2,CASSAQPGQANTGELFF,TGTGCCAGCAGTGCCCAACCGGGACAGGCGAACACCGGGGAGCTGTTTTTT
TRBV5-1,-,-,TRBJ2-5,CASSMQSQETQYF,TGCGCCAGCAGCATGCAGTCTCAAGAGACCCAGTACTTC
TRBV7-2,-,TRBD1,TRBJ2-7,CASSLDRGLYEQYF,TGTGCCAGCAGCTTAGACAGGGGGCTCTACGAGCAGTACTTC
TRBV7-9,-,-,TRBJ2-7,CASSLRYEQYF,TGTGCCAGCAGCTTACGCTACGAGCAGTACTTC
TRBV23-1,once,-,TRBJ1-4,CASGRARDSKGGEKLFF,TGCGCCAGCGGCCGGGCGAGGGACTCCAAAGGAGGTGAAAAACTGTTTTTT
TRBV27,-,TRBD2,TRBJ2-7,CASSRSGSFYEQYF,TGTGCCAGCTCGCGTAGCGGGAGTTTCTACGAGCAGTACTTC
TRBV30,-,-,TRBJ1-5,CAWRDRSSNQPQHF,TGTGCCTGGAGGGACAGATCTAGCAATCAGCCCCAGCATTTT
TRBV4-3,-,-,TRBJ1-5,CASSQDWPGNQPQHF,TGCGCCAGCAGCCAAGATTGGCCAGGCAATCAGCCCCAGCATTTT
TRBV7-9,-,-,TRBJ1-3,CASNERNSGNTIYF,TGTGCCAGCAATGAGCGGAACTCTGGAAACACCATATATTTT
TRBV2,-,-,TRBJ1-2,CASSEGFGPGGYGYTF,TGTGCCAGCAGTGAAGGTTTTGGCCCGGGGGGCTATGGCTACACCTTC
TRBV7-3,-,-,TRBJ1-1,CASSSGHQNTEAFF,TGTGCCAGCAGCTCGGGACACCAGAACACTGAAGCTTTCTTT
TRBV28,-,TRBD1,TRBJ1-1,CASSFQGGNTEAFF,TGTGCCAGCAGTTTCCAGGGGGGAAACACTGAAGCTTTCTTT
TRBV7-8,-,TRBD1,TRBJ1-2,CASSSFSGGRANYGYTF,TGTGCCAGCAGCTCATTCTCAGGGGGGAGAGCTAACTATGGCTACACCTTC
TRBV4-3,-,TRBD1,TRBJ1-6,CASSPGDRGNSPLHF,TGCGCCAGCAGCCCCGGGGACAGGGGGAATTCACCCCTCCACTTT
TRBV6-2/TRBV6-3,-,-,TRBJ2-5,CASSYPRRGQETQYF,TGTGCCAGCAGTTACCCCCGACGGGGCCAAGAGACCCAGTACTTC
TRBV4-3,-,TRBD1,TRBJ1-2,CASSQTGGRDYGYTF,TGCGCCAGCAGCCAGACAGGGGGCAGGGACTATGGCTACACCTTC
TRBV19,-,TRBD1,TRBJ1-4,CASSMTGFTTNEKLFF,TGTGCCAGTAGTATGACAGGGTTCACAACTAATGAAAAACTGTTTTTT
TRBV5-4,-,-,TRBJ1-2,CASSLLPSDITNYGYTF,TGTGCCAGCAGCTTACTTCCTTCGGACATCACTAACTATGGCTACACCTTC
TRBV19,-,TRBD1,TRBJ1-1,CASTREGQGMNTEAFF,TGTGCCAGTACCCGGGAGGGACAGGGGATGAACACTGAAGCTTTCTTT
TRBV9,-,TRBD1,TRBJ1-1,CASSEGGWGTEAFF,TGTGCCAGCAGCGAAGGGGGCTGGGGCACTGAAGCTTTCTTT
TRBV10-3,-,TRBD2,TRBJ2-3,CAISFGTSLTDTQYF,TGTGCCATCAGCTTCGGGACTAGCCTCACAGATACGCAGTATTTT
TRBV7-2,-,-,TRBJ1-1,CASSLQVNTEAFF,TGTGCCAGCAGCTTGCAGGTTAACACTGAAGCTTTCTTT
TRBV6-5,-,TRBD2,TRBJ2-3,CASRRTSGSTDTQYF,TGTGCCAGCAGACGGACTAGCGGGAGCACAGATACGCAGTATTTT
TRBV11-3,-,-,TRBJ2-3,CASAQTADTQYF,TGTGCCAGCGCTCAGACAGCAGATACGCAGTATTTT
TRBV7-2,-,TRBD2,TRBJ2-7,CASSEWYGREQYF,TGTGCCAGCAGCGAATGGTACGGGAGGGAGCAGTACTTC
TRBV19,few,TRBD1,TRBJ2-7,CASSLDMGTGLYEQYF,TGTGCCAGTAGTCTCGATATGGGGACAGGGTTATACGAGCAGTACTTC
TRBV7-2,once,-,TRBJ2-1,CASSITGSSYNEQFF,TGTGCCAGCAGCATTACAGGGAGCTCCTACAATGAGCAGTTCTTC
TRBV18,-,-,TRBJ1-2,CASSPGGTGHLYTF,TGTGCCAGCTCACCCGGGGGTACAGGCCACCTTTACACCTTC
TRBV6-2/TRBV6-3,-,TRBD1,TRBJ1-1,CASSPGGTGRVNTEAFF,TGTGCCAGCAGTCCGGGAGGGACAGGGAGGGTGAACACTGAAGCTTTCTTT
TRBV27,-,TRBD1,TRBJ1-5,CASSYRGLSNQPQHF,TGTGCCAGCAGTTACAGGGGGCTGAGCAATCAGCCCCAGCATTTT
TRBV18,-,TRBD1,TRBJ1-1,CASSLGTGIPPEAFF,TGTGCCAGCTCACTCGGGACAGGGATCCCTCCTGAAGCTTTCTTT
TRBV24-1,-,-,TRBJ2-3,CATSDLPRGTDTQYF,TGTGCCACCAGTGATTTACCGAGGGGGACAGATACGCAGTATTTT
TRBV27,-,TRBD2,TRBJ2-7,CASSTSGASGRMSEQYF,TGTGCCAGCAGTACCTCCGGGGCTAGCGGGAGGATGAGCGAGCAGTACTTC
TRBV28,-,-,TRBJ1-3,CASNLGGSGNTIYF,TGTGCCAGCAACCTGGGGGGATCAGGAAACACCATATATTTT
TRBV10-2,-,TRBD1,TRBJ1-2,CASSEFGRGREGVFGYTF,TGCGCCAGCAGTGAGTTCGGCAGGGGGCGCGAAGGGGTTTTTGGCTACACCTTC
TRBV4-2,-,TRBD1,TRBJ1-2,CASSQIIGTGNYGYTF,TGTGCCAGCAGCCAGATCATTGGGACAGGGAACTATGGCTACACCTTC
TRBV13,-,TRBD1,TRBJ2-7,CASSLLGQGFSYEQYF,TGTGCCAGCAGCTTATTAGGACAGGGGTTTTCCTACGAGCAGTACTTC